What follows describes a single TCR beta chain. Antigen: not known. This sample was included in a study of cytomegalovirus exposure and HLA in healthy donors. Study findings and constraints: Cytomegalovirus association was listed for about 170 TCR beta chains. Specificity for CMV antigens was confirmed in vitro for three of the CMV-associated chains.

Generated by immunoSEQ multiplex PCR, the TCRdb table keeps only in-frame clones and is missing some. The table lists about 83,000 clones, 90% to 97% of them singletons, with roughly 1.3% in the top ten. The sample was PBMCs. The TCR sequence derives from a woman aged 18-29 years in good health and CMV-seronegative.

In DNA, the CDR3 is TGCGCCAGCAGTGGGAGAGTAGCGGGAGGCCTGAGCACAGATACGCAGTATTTT. This sequence encodes CASSGRVAGGLSTDTQYF. The chain couples TRBV5-1 to TRBJ2-3; 10 bases align to TRBD2. Germline V gene data show CDR1 as SGHRS and CDR2 as YFSETQ. Trimming removed 5 bases from V and 0 bases from J; junction bases left unmatched: 12. The CDR3 has 18 residues.